The 9 T cell receptor beta chains given below trace back to one sample, sequenced in a study of cytomegalovirus exposure and HLA in healthy donors. PCR employed 60 Vbeta and 13 Jbeta primers. Clones were read by immunoSEQ multiplex PCR, and TCRdb kept only the in-frame ones, dropping some. Among roughly 190,000 clones listed, roughly 80% were seen once. Input material: PBMCs. Receptors were obtained from a woman aged 18-35 years in good health and CMV-seronegative.

This chain connects TRBV9 to TRBJ2-2; 10 nucleotides match TRBD1. Trimming removed 4 bases from V and 5 bases from J; junction bases left unmatched: 8. This CDR3 has 16 residues. Germline CDR1 SGDLS, CDR2 YYNGEE. CDR3 nucleotide sequence: TGTGCCAGCAGCTTAGACAGGGGGCTGGGAACCGGGGAGCTGTTTTTT. Protein product: CASSLDRGLGTGELFF.

This clone was found once. The rearrangement uses TRBV19 and TRBJ1-1, with 9 nucleotides matching TRBD1. Germline-derived CDR1 and CDR2 are LNHDA and SQIVND (reference sequence). V gave up 3 bases and J gave up 6 bases; unmatched junction bases: 14. CDR3 length equals 17 residues. CDR3 loop: CASSMWLGTGTTSEAFF. CDR3 DNA sequence: TGTGCCAGTAGTATGTGGTTGGGGACAGGGACTACTTCTGAAGCTTTCTTT.

In DNA form, the CDR3 reads TGTGCCAGCAGCCCGGGGACTAGCGGGAGGGAGACCCAGTACTTC. This encodes CASSPGTSGRETQYF. The V gene is TRBV14, the J gene TRBJ2-5, with 15 bases lining up with TRBD2. Germline V gene sequence: CDR1 SGHDN, CDR2 FVKESK. The trim removed 4 bases at V and 5 bases at J, leaving 2 bases unmatched. The CDR3 is 15 amino acids. Full variable domain (remainder filled in from reference TRBV14 and TRBJ2-5): EAGVTQFPSHSVIEKGQTVTLRCDPISGHDNLYWYRRVMGKEIKFLLHFVKESKQDESGMPNNRFLAERTGGTYSTLKVQPAELEDSGVYFCASSPGTSGRETQYFGPGTRLLVL.

V usage is TRBV5-1 and J usage is TRBJ2-1; 12 nucleotides match TRBD2. V was clipped by 4 bases and J by 0 bases; unmatched bases: 2. The CDR3 consists of 16 residues. The germline V gene has CDR1 SGHRS and CDR2 YFSETQ. The CDR3 is CASSVTSGSSYNEQFF. The CDR3 region has the DNA TGCGCCAGCAGCGTGACTAGCGGGAGCTCCTACAATGAGCAGTTCTTC.

The V call is TRBV5-6, the J call TRBJ2-7, with D maybe TRBD1 (6 bases). Trimming cost V 4 bases and J 0 bases, with 17 bases left between them. Germline assignment: CDR1 SGHDT and CDR2 YYEEEE. The CDR3 extends over 16 amino acids. The chain's CDR3 is CASSPPFDRTSYEQYF. CDR3 nucleotides: TGTGCCAGCAGCCCCCCCTTTGACAGGACCTCCTACGAGCAGTACTTC. The whole variable domain, remainder taken from reference TRBV5-6 and TRBJ2-7, is DAGVTQSPTHLIKTRGQQVTLRCSPKSGHDTVSWYQQALGQGPQFIFQYYEEEERQRGNFPDRFSGHQFPNYSSELNVNALLLGDSALYLCASSPPFDRTSYEQYFGPGTRLTVT.

J is TRBJ2-1 and V is TRBV19; 7 nucleotides align to TRBD2. This CDR3 is built from 17 residues. J lost 3 bases, V lost 7 bases, and 15 bases had no gene match. Germline V lookup: CDR1 LNHDA, CDR2 SQIVND (reference sequence). The CDR3 region is CASTHWGGFSDYNEQFF. As DNA, the CDR3 is TGTGCCAGTACTCATTGGGGGGGGTTTAGCGACTACAATGAGCAGTTCTTC.

The genes are TRBV7-9 and TRBJ2-1; 7 positions agree with TRBD2. The germline V gene has CDR1 SEHNR and CDR2 FQNEAQ (reference sequence). Trimming took 5 bases from V and 0 from J; bases not matched to a gene: 7. This CDR3 region has 16 residues. This CDR3 reads CASSGEGGGSYNEQFF. The CDR3, as DNA: TGTGCCAGCAGCGGCGAGGGCGGGGGCTCCTACAATGAGCAGTTCTTC.

This clone was counted once. The rearrangement joins TRBV18 to TRBJ1-2, with TRBD1 matching 9 bases. CDR1 is KGHSH and CDR2 is LQKENI in the germline V gene. The CDR3 has 13 amino acids. V was pared by 6 bases and J by 8 bases, with 7 bases of the junction left unmatched. The chain's CDR3 is CASSLQGAVGYTF. Here the CDR3 DNA reads TGTGCCAGCTCCCTACAGGGGGCGGTCGGCTACACCTTC.

The chain carries TRBV5-1 and TRBJ2-7; the match to TRBD2 covers 9 bases. The V and J ends lost 0 bases and 0 bases, in that order; junction bases with no gene match: 1. CDR1 SGHRS and CDR2 YFSETQ come from the germline V gene. The CDR3 has 15 residues. The CDR3, as DNA: TGCGCCAGCAGCTTGGGGACTAGCGACTCCTACGAGCAGTACTTC. Residues: CASSLGTSDSYEQYF.